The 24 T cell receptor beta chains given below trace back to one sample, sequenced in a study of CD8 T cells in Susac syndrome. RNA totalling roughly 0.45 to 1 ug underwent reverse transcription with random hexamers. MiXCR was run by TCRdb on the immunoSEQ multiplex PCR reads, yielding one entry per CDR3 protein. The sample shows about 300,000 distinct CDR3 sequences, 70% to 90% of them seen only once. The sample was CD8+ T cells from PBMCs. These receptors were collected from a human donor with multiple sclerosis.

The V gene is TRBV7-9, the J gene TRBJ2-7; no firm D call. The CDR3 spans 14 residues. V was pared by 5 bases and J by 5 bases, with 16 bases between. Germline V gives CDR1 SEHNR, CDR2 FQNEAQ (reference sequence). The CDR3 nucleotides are TGTGCCAGCAGCCCCTACCCCAGTCTCCACGAGCAGTACTTC. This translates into CASSPYPSLHEQYF.

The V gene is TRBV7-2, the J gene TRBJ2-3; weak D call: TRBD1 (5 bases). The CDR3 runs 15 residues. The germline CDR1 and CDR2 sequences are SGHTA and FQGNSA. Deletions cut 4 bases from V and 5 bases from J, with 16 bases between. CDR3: CASSSPSQDRDTQYF. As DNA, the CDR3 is TGTGCCAGCAGCTCGCCATCACAGGACCGAGATACGCAGTATTTT.

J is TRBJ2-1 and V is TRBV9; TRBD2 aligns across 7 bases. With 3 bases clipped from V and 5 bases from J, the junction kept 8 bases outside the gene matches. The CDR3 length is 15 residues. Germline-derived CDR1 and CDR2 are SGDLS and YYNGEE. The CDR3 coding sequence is TGTGCCAGCAGCGGACGGACTAGGGATAACAATGAGCAGTTCTTC. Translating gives CASSGRTRDNNEQFF. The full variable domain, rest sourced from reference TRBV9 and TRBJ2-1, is DSGVTQTPKHLITATGQRVTLRCSPRSGDLSVYWYQQSLDQGLQFLIQYYNGEERAKGNILERFSAQQFPDLHSELNLSSLELGDSALYFCASSGRTRDNNEQFFGPGTRLTVL.

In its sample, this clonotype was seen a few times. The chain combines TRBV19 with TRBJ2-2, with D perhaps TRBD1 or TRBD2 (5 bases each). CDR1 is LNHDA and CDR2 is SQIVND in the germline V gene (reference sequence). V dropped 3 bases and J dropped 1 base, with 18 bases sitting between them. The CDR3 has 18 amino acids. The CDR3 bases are TGTGCCAGTAGTATCTCCCCAGGGAGCCCTTTGAACACCGGGGAGCTGTTTTTT. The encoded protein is CASSISPGSPLNTGELFF.

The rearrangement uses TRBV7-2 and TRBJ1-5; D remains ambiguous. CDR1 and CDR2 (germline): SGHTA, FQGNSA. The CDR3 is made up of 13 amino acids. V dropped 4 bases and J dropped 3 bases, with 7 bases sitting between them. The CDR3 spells CASSSGTNQPQHF. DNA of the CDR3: TGTGCCAGCAGCTCAGGAACCAATCAGCCCCAGCATTTT.

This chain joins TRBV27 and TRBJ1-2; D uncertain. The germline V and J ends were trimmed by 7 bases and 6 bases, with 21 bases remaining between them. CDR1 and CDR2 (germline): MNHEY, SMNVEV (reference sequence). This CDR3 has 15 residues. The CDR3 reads CASTLIVAALDGYTF. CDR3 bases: TGTGCCAGCACCCTAATAGTCGCCGCACTAGATGGCTACACCTTC.

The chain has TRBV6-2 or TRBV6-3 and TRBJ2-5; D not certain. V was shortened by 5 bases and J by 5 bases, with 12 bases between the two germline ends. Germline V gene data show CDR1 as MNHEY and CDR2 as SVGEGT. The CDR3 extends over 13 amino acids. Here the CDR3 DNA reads TGTGCCAGCAGTCAGTACAAGGAGGAGACCCAGTACTTC. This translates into CASSQYKEETQYF.

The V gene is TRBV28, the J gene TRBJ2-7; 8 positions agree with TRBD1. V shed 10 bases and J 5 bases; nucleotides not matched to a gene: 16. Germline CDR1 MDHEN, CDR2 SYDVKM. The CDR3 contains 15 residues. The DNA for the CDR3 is TGTGCCACCTACACGGAGGGCAGGGGGCTGAACGAGCAGTACTTC. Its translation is CATYTEGRGLNEQYF.

The CDR3 sequence: CSATSRDRGYPYEQYF. The CDR3 DNA follows: TGCAGTGCAACGTCCCGGGACAGGGGGTACCCCTACGAGCAGTACTTC. The chain recombines TRBV20-1 with TRBJ2-7; 11 positions agree with TRBD1. V trimming: 6 bases; J trimming: 2 bases; junction bases outside the gene matches: 12. The germline gives CDR1 DFQATT, CDR2 SNEGSKA (reference sequence). This CDR3 contains 16 residues.

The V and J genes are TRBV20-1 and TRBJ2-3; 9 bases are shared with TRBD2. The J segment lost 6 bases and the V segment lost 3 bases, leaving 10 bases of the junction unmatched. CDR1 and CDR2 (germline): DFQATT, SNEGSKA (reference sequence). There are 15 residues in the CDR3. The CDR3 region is CSASDLAGIADTQYF. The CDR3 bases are TGCAGTGCTAGCGACCTAGCGGGGATCGCGGATACGCAGTATTTT.

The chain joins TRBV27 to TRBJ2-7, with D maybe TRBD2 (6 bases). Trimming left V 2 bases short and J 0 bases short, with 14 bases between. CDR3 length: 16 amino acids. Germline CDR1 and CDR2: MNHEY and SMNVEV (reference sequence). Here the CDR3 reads CASSLGPAGSSYEQYF. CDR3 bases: TGTGCCAGCAGTTTAGGGCCAGCGGGTAGCTCCTACGAGCAGTACTTC.

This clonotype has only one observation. In DNA, the CDR3 is TGTGCCACCTCAACAGGACAGGGTGGGATCACCGGGGAGCTGTTTTTT. Translated: CATSTGQGGITGELFF. The chain links TRBV15 to TRBJ2-2, with 8 bases that match TRBD1. Looked up from germline, CDR1 is LNHNV and CDR2 is YYDKDF (reference sequence). Trimming removed 8 bases from V and 4 bases from J; junction bases left unmatched: 12. CDR3 length: 16 residues.

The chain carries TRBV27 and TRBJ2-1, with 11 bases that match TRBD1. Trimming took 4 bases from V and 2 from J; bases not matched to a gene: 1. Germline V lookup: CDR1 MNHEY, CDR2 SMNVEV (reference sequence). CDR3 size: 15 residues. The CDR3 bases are TGTGCCAGCAGTTGGGGACAGGGGGCCTACAATGAGCAGTTCTTC. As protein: CASSWGQGAYNEQFF.

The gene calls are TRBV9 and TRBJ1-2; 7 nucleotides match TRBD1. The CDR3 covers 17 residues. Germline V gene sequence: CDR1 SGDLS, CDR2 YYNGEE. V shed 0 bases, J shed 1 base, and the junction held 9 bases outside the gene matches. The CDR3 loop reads CASSVGAGTDYNYGYTF. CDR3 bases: TGTGCCAGCAGCGTAGGAGCAGGGACAGATTATAACTATGGCTACACCTTC.

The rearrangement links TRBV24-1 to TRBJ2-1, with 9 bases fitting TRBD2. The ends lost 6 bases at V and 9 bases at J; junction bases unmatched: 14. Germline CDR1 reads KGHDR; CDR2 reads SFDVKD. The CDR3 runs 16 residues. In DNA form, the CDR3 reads TGTGCCACCAGTCCGGAACAAGCGGGAGGTACGGGTGAGCAGTTCTTC. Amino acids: CATSPEQAGGTGEQFF.

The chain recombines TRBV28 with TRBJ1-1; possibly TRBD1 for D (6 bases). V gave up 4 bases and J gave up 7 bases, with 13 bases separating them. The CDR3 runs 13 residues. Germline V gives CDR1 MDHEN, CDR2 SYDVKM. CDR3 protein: CASSSRGAGEAFF. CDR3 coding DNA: TGTGCCAGCAGTTCCCGGGGGGCTGGTGAAGCTTTCTTT.

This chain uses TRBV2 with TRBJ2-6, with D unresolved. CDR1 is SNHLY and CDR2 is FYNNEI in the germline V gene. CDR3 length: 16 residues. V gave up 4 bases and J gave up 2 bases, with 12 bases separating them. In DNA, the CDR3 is TGTGCCAGCAGTGCCATACGGTTTCCTGGGGCCAACGTCCTGACTTTC. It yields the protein CASSAIRFPGANVLTF.

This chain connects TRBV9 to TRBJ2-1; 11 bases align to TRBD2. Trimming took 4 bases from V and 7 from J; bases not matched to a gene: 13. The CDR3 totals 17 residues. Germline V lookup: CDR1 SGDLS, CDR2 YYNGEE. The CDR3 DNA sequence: TGTGCCAGCAGCCCCCGCCTACTAGCGGGAGTGGGAAATGAGCAGTTCTTC. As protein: CASSPRLLAGVGNEQFF. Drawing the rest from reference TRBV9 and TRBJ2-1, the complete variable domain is DSGVTQTPKHLITATGQRVTLRCSPRSGDLSVYWYQQSLDQGLQFLIQYYNGEERAKGNILERFSAQQFPDLHSELNLSSLELGDSALYFCASSPRLLAGVGNEQFFGPGTRLTVL.

The chain's CDR3 is CSGRGTDEQYF. For the CDR3, the DNA is TGCAGCGGGAGAGGAACCGACGAGCAGTACTTC. The V call is TRBV29-1, the J call TRBJ2-7; D uncertain. This CDR3 region has 11 residues. The germline V gene encodes CDR1 SQVTM and CDR2 ANQGSEA. Trimming took 7 bases from V and 5 from J, leaving 12 bases between them.

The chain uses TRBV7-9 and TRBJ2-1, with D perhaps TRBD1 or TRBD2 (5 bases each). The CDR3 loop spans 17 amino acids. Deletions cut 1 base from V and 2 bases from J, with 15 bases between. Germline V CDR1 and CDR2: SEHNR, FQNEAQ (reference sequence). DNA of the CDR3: TGTGCCAGCAGCTTAGGGTCTAGCCCGGGGCCCTACAATGAGCAGTTCTTC. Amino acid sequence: CASSLGSSPGPYNEQFF.

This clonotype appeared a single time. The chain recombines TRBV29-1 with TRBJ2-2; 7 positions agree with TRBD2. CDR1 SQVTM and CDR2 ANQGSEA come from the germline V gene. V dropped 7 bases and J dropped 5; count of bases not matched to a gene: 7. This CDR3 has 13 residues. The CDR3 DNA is TGCAGCGCCGCGGGAGTGGGGACCGGGGAGCTGTTTTTT. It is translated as CSAAGVGTGELFF.

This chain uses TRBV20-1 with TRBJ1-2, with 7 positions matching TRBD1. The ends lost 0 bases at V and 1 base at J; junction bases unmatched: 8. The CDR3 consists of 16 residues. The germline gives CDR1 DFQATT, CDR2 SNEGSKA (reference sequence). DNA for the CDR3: TGCAGTGCTAGAGATCCAGGGGGACACCTTAACTATGGCTACACCTTC. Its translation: CSARDPGGHLNYGYTF.

CDR3 sequence (DNA): TGTGCCAGCAGCAACCTAGGGGTGGACGGGGCCAACGTCCTGACTTTC. Amino acids: CASSNLGVDGANVLTF. The chain joins TRBV7-2 to TRBJ2-6, with a weak D call TRBD1 (5 bases). The CDR3 sequence is 16 residues long. The V end was cut by 5 bases, the J end by 4 bases, with 15 bases between. Germline CDR1 reads SGHTA; CDR2 reads FQGNSA.

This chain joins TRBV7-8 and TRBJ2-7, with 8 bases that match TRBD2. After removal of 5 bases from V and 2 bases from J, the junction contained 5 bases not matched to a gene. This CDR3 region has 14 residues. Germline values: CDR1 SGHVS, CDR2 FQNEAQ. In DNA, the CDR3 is TGTGCCAGCAGCCCTCCGGGACTAGCCTACGAGCAGTACTTC. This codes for CASSPPGLAYEQYF.